Each of the 32 T cell receptor beta chains below was sequenced from the same sample in a study of graft-versus-host responses after intestinal transplantation. Antigens of these TCRs are unknown. The protocol was immunoSEQ multiplex PCR, while the TCRdb copy is restricted to in-frame clones and leaves out a portion. The table records fewer than 130,000 clones, around 93% of them present only once. This material consisted of unstimulated CD8+ T cells sorted from spleen or lymph node cells, taken before intestinal transplant. The receptors were gathered from a human donor who received an intestinal transplant.

The chain couples TRBV4-1 to TRBJ2-7; D uncertain. The CDR3 runs 18 residues. V lost 0 bases and J lost 0, with 18 bases in between. From germline, CDR1 is MGHRA and CDR2 YSYEKL. The chain's CDR3 is CASSQDTQGYGISYEQYF. For the CDR3, the DNA is TGCGCCAGCAGCCAAGATACCCAAGGTTATGGAATCTCCTACGAGCAGTACTTC.

The V gene is TRBV19, the J gene TRBJ2-7; maybe TRBD1 (8 bases). Germline V gene lookup returns CDR1 LNHDA and CDR2 SQIVND (reference sequence). The CDR3 length is 12 residues. V was clipped by 7 bases and J by 6 bases, with 13 bases between them. The CDR3 bases are TGTGCCAGTACGGACAGGGAGGGCGAGCAGTACTTC. It yields the protein CASTDREGEQYF.

V usage is TRBV6-6 and J usage is TRBJ2-5; a weak D match, TRBD2 (6 bases). The CDR3 runs to 15 residues. Looked up from germline, CDR1 is MNHNY and CDR2 is SVGAGI (reference sequence). With 11 bases removed from V and 7 bases from J, the gap between germline ends came to 26 bases. The CDR3 nucleotides read TGTGCCGCCTCAACAACGACTGGAGGGGTGTCGACCCAGTACTTC. It encodes CAASTTTGGVSTQYF.

CDR3 DNA sequence: TGTGCCAGCAGCTTGGGACACTCCTACGAGCAGTACTTC. Protein product: CASSLGHSYEQYF. The rearrangement uses TRBV13 and TRBJ2-7, with D possibly matching TRBD1 (6 bases). Germline lookup yields CDR1 PRHDT and CDR2 FYEKMQ (reference sequence). V was cut by 3 bases and J by 0 bases, with 6 bases left in between. This CDR3 contains 13 residues.

The V gene is TRBV2, the J gene TRBJ2-5; perhaps TRBD2 as D (5 bases). V was cut by 8 bases and J by 5 bases, with 15 bases left in between. This CDR3 contains 13 residues. CDR1 is SNHLY, CDR2 FYNNEI, per germline. CDR3 in DNA: TGTGCCAGCCTCCCGGCGGGCAGGGAGACCCAGTACTTC. Its protein is CASLPAGRETQYF.

The chain is built from TRBV28 and TRBJ2-7, with 9 bases that match TRBD1. The V segment lost 5 bases and the J segment 9 bases; nucleotides outside the gene matches: 8. CDR1 MDHEN and CDR2 SYDVKM come from the germline V gene. CDR3 length: 13 amino acids. The CDR3 loop is CASSPPGQGTQYF. The CDR3 nucleotides read TGTGCCAGCAGTCCCCCGGGACAGGGTACGCAGTACTTC.

This chain connects TRBV5-6 to TRBJ2-2; 14 nucleotides match TRBD2. Trimming at V came to 4 bases and at J to 8 bases, leaving 7 bases not matched to a gene. The CDR3 sequence is 16 residues long. The germline V gene has CDR1 SGHDT and CDR2 YYEEEE. The CDR3 bases are TGTGCCAGCAGCCAAGGGACTAGCGGGAGAAAAGGGGAGCTGTTTTTT. Translating it yields CASSQGTSGRKGELFF.

The V and J genes are TRBV12-5 and TRBJ2-7; tentatively, D is TRBD2 (6 bases). The CDR3 has 12 residues. From germline, CDR1 is LGHNT and CDR2 FRNRAP. V gave up 1 base and J gave up 7 bases, with 8 bases separating them. CDR3 amino acids: CASGLAEGEQYF. CDR3 in DNA: TGTGCTAGTGGTTTGGCGGAGGGGGAGCAGTACTTC.

V gene TRBV7-9 combines with J gene TRBJ2-3; 10 nucleotides match TRBD2. The CDR3 is 15 amino acids. V shed 5 bases and J 4 bases; nucleotides not matched to a gene: 6. The germline V gene encodes CDR1 SEHNR and CDR2 FQNEAQ (reference sequence). CDR3 sequence reads: CASSGGAGGPDTQYF. CDR3 DNA: TGTGCCAGCAGCGGGGGAGCGGGAGGGCCAGATACGCAGTATTTT.

This rearrangement joins TRBV10-3 to TRBJ2-5, with TRBD2 matching over 7 bases. The CDR3 consists of 13 residues. The J segment lost 5 bases and the V segment lost 4 bases, leaving 4 bases of the junction unmatched. Germline V gives CDR1 ENHRY, CDR2 SYGVKD. CDR3 residues: CAISGTRMETQYF. CDR3 nucleotides: TGTGCCATCAGTGGGACTAGAATGGAGACCCAGTACTTC.

The rearrangement joins TRBV19 to TRBJ2-7; 11 bases agree with TRBD2. The germline gives CDR1 LNHDA, CDR2 SQIVND (reference sequence). V gave up 10 bases and J gave up 0 bases; unmatched junction bases: 5. This CDR3 region has 14 residues. The CDR3 sequence: CATRLAGSSYEQYF. CDR3 in DNA: TGTGCCACCCGACTAGCGGGGAGCTCCTACGAGCAGTACTTC.

This rearrangement joins TRBV29-1 to TRBJ2-1; D uncertain. This CDR3 is 14 amino acids long. Per the germline V gene, CDR1 is SQVTM and CDR2 is ANQGSEA. Trimming stripped 4 bases from V and 1 base from J, with 11 bases between. The chain's CDR3 is CSVAWAGSYNEQFF. The CDR3 nucleotides read TGCAGCGTTGCGTGGGCCGGGTCCTACAATGAGCAGTTCTTC.

This clone appeared once. The J gene is TRBJ2-3, the V gene TRBV13; D perhaps matches TRBD2 (5 bases). The CDR3 has 13 amino acids. V lost 2 bases, J lost 10 bases, and 13 bases lay in between. CDR1 PRHDT and CDR2 FYEKMQ come from the germline V gene (reference sequence). In DNA, the CDR3 is TGTGCCAGCAGCTTACTTCGGGGAAGAGCGCAGTATTTT. Amino acids: CASSLLRGRAQYF.

The chain joins TRBV5-6 to TRBJ1-2; a possible D gene is TRBD1 (5 bases). This CDR3 is built from 14 residues. The V end lost 4 bases, the J end lost 6 bases, and 16 bases lay between the germline ends. CDR1 SGHDT and CDR2 YYEEEE come from the germline V gene. CDR3 nucleotides: TGTGCCAGCAGCCCGCCAAGGGGATTTCATGGCTACACCTTC. This gives the protein CASSPPRGFHGYTF.

The genes are TRBV9 and TRBJ2-1; weak D call: TRBD1 (6 bases). The CDR3 totals 14 residues. The germline V gene has CDR1 SGDLS and CDR2 YYNGEE. The ends were cut back, 3 bases at V and 5 bases at J, with 12 bases in the middle. This CDR3 reads CASSGGGANNEQFF. DNA for the CDR3: TGTGCCAGCAGCGGAGGGGGTGCCAACAATGAGCAGTTCTTC.

The chain combines TRBV19 with TRBJ2-7, with D perhaps TRBD1 or TRBD2 (5 bases each). Germline V gene data show CDR1 as LNHDA and CDR2 as SQIVND (reference sequence). Trimming left V 3 bases short and J 7 bases short, with 19 bases between. There are 15 residues in the CDR3. The CDR3 is CASSMAGTKFEEQYF. CDR3 sequence (DNA): TGTGCCAGTAGTATGGCCGGGACCAAGTTTGAAGAGCAGTACTTC.

The chain uses TRBV28 and TRBJ1-2, with D possibly being TRBD1 (6 bases). Germline V gene lookup returns CDR1 MDHEN and CDR2 SYDVKM. The V and J ends lost 6 bases and 4 bases respectively, with 6 bases between them. The CDR3 extends over 11 amino acids. CDR3 nucleotides: TGTGCCAGCAGACAGGGCTATGGCTACACCTTC. As protein: CASRQGYGYTF.

This clone was recorded once. J is TRBJ1-2 and V is TRBV29-1; D ambiguous. V lost 0 bases to trimming and J lost 4 bases, with 9 bases between them. The CDR3 sequence is 13 residues long. Germline V gene lookup returns CDR1 SQVTM and CDR2 ANQGSEA. CDR3 protein: CSVEEGNSYGYTF. CDR3 DNA sequence: TGCAGCGTTGAAGAAGGGAACAGCTATGGCTACACCTTC.

V and J are TRBV30 and TRBJ2-1; D gene unclear. Germline V gives CDR1 GTSNPN, CDR2 SVGIG (reference sequence). The CDR3 has 13 residues. V was pared by 2 bases and J by 6 bases, with 11 bases between. The CDR3 region has the DNA TGTGCCTGGAGTCCTCAAATCGGCAATGAGCAGTTCTTC. It codes for CAWSPQIGNEQFF.

The chain couples TRBV7-9 to TRBJ2-6, with D perhaps matching TRBD2 (5 bases). This CDR3 comprises 16 residues. Per the germline V gene, CDR1 is SEHNR and CDR2 is FQNEAQ (reference sequence). With 1 base removed from V and 0 bases from J, the gap between germline ends came to 7 bases. This CDR3 reads CASSLGGRSGANVLTF. CDR3 sequence (DNA): TGTGCCAGCAGCTTAGGCGGGCGCTCTGGGGCCAACGTCCTGACTTTC.

The V gene is TRBV7-9, the J gene TRBJ2-1, with TRBD1 matching 7 bases. CDR3 length equals 16 residues. Germline CDR1 reads SEHNR; CDR2 reads FQNEAQ (reference sequence). Unmatched junction bases numbered 11, after V lost 5 bases and J lost 4 bases. The CDR3 region is CASSPGEGAFYNEQFF. In DNA form, the CDR3 reads TGTGCCAGCAGCCCGGGTGAGGGGGCTTTTTACAATGAGCAGTTCTTC.

V usage is TRBV5-6 and J usage is TRBJ2-7; 7 bases agree with TRBD1. The ends lost 3 bases at V and 0 bases at J; junction bases unmatched: 3. The CDR3 contains 14 residues. CDR1 and CDR2 (germline): SGHDT, YYEEEE. The DNA for the CDR3 is TGTGCCAGCAGCTCGACAGGGATCTCCTACGAGCAGTACTTC. Amino acid sequence: CASSSTGISYEQYF.

This chain joins TRBV27 and TRBJ2-7; D not certain. The germline gives CDR1 MNHEY, CDR2 SMNVEV (reference sequence). V was pared by 4 bases and J by 2 bases, with 12 bases between. This CDR3 is 14 amino acids long. The CDR3, as DNA: TGTGCCAGCAGTTACTCCATCGGCACCTACGAGCAGTACTTC. Encoded protein: CASSYSIGTYEQYF.

The chain carries TRBV5-1 and TRBJ2-1, with no clear D. The CDR3 sequence is 15 residues long. Germline values: CDR1 SGHRS, CDR2 YFSETQ. The ends were cut back, 4 bases at V and 6 bases at J, with 17 bases in the middle. The CDR3 coding sequence is TGCGCCAGCAGCGCGTGGGTCGGCAGACCCAATGAGCAGTTCTTC. Translated: CASSAWVGRPNEQFF.

This sequence joins TRBV7-9 and TRBJ2-7, with a possible D match to TRBD1 (5 bases). The CDR3 has 15 residues. The ends were cut back, 0 bases at V and 3 bases at J, with 12 bases in the middle. Germline CDR1 is SEHNR and CDR2 is FQNEAQ (reference sequence). The CDR3 region has the DNA TGTGCCAGCAGCTTAGCCCAGGGAACACACTACGAGCAGTACTTC. Translated, it gives CASSLAQGTHYEQYF.

The V call is TRBV29-1, the J call TRBJ2-3; 15 nucleotides align to TRBD2. CDR1 and CDR2 from the germline V gene are SQVTM and ANQGSEA. After removal of 5 bases from V and 0 bases from J, the junction contained 3 bases not matched to a gene. This CDR3 has 16 residues. This chain's CDR3 is CSVPGLAGGSTDTQYF. The CDR3 nucleotides read TGCAGCGTTCCGGGACTAGCGGGAGGCAGCACAGATACGCAGTATTTT.

The chain couples TRBV13 to TRBJ1-1, with 10 bases identical to TRBD1. The CDR3 loop spans 17 amino acids. V dropped 5 bases and J dropped 0; count of bases not matched to a gene: 9. Germline CDR1 is PRHDT and CDR2 is FYEKMQ (reference sequence). CDR3 in amino acids: CASSPLGTGAMNTEAFF. The DNA of the CDR3 is TGTGCCAGCAGCCCCCTCGGGACAGGGGCCATGAACACTGAAGCTTTCTTT. The full variable domain, in which reference TRBV13 and TRBJ1-1 provide the parts outside the CDR3, is AAGVIQSPRHLIKEKRETATLKCYPIPRHDTVYWYQQGPGQDPQFLISFYEKMQSDKGSIPDRFSAQQFSDYHSELNMSSLELGDSALYFCASSPLGTGAMNTEAFFGQGTRLTVV.

The rearrangement links TRBV5-5 to TRBJ2-7, with 9 bases aligning to TRBD1. The CDR3 has 14 amino acids. Germline values: CDR1 SGHKS, CDR2 YYEKEE (reference sequence). J lost 3 bases, V lost 3 bases, and 4 bases had no gene match. DNA of the CDR3: TGTGCCAGCAGCTCGTCGACAGGGGGCTACGAGCAGTACTTC. Translation: CASSSSTGGYEQYF.

The J gene is TRBJ2-5, the V gene TRBV14; D remains unclear. This CDR3 spans 13 amino acids. Trimming took off 6 bases at V and 4 bases at J, with 12 bases between the two ends. CDR1 and CDR2 from the germline V gene are SGHDN and FVKESK. As DNA, the CDR3 is TGTGCCAGCAGACGCAGTAGCCGAGAGACCCAGTACTTC. It is translated as CASRRSSRETQYF. The full variable domain, completed using reference TRBV14 and TRBJ2-5, is EAGVTQFPSHSVIEKGQTVTLRCDPISGHDNLYWYRRVMGKEIKFLLHFVKESKQDESGMPNNRFLAERTGGTYSTLKVQPAELEDSGVYFCASRRSSRETQYFGPGTRLLVL.

This clone was seen only once. The gene calls are TRBV19 and TRBJ2-1; 8 nucleotides line up with TRBD1. The CDR3 has 13 residues. Trimming took 2 bases from V and 7 from J; bases not matched to a gene: 1. The germline gives CDR1 LNHDA, CDR2 SQIVND (reference sequence). CDR3 amino acids: CASSITGGNEQFF. In nucleotides, the CDR3 is TGTGCCAGTAGTATAACAGGGGGGAATGAGCAGTTCTTC.

In the case of this clone: One junction end does not reproduce the germline sequence, and a read error may be involved. The rearrangement links TRBV30 to TRBJ2-4, with 7 positions matching TRBD1. The germline CDR1 and CDR2 sequences are GTSNPN and SVGIG (reference sequence). This CDR3 spans 11 amino acids. The CDR3 sequence is CAWSSGQVIGF. The CDR3 DNA follows: TGTGCCTGGAGTTCCGGACAGGTGATTGGCTTC.

This chain connects TRBV23-1 to TRBJ2-2; D unclear. TRBV23-1 falls under the ORF class, with uncertain function. V lost 0 bases to trimming and J lost 1 base, with 0 bases between them. The length of the CDR3 is 13 residues. The CDR3 spells CASSQSNTGELFF. The CDR3 DNA follows: TGCGCCAGCAGTCAATCGAACACCGGGGAGCTGTTTTTT.